This T cell receptor (beta chain) appears in the sequencing data of a study of T cells after yellow fever vaccination. Concerning this clonotype itself: Its antigen is not identified.

Each CDR3 protein is one row after TCRdb ran MiXCR on the 5' RACE reads. The sample shows roughly 340,000 distinct CDR3 sequences, approximately 4.2% of them seen only once. General observations from the study: Booster samples showed a return of most primary-vaccination clones (roughly 96% CD4, about 88% CD8).

Germline CDR1 SGHRS, CDR2 YFSETQ. V lost 0 bases, J lost 1 base, and 12 bases lay in between. This CDR3 is 16 amino acids long. The source is a man aged 18 to 30 who received the YFV17D yellow fever vaccine. Sequencing used PBMCs, obtained 5 days after the yellow fever booster vaccination. The chain recombines TRBV5-1 with TRBJ2-3; the D gene could be TRBD1 or TRBD2 (5 bases each). CDR3 DNA sequence: TGCGCCAGCAGCTTGGGGGTCCGGGACCGCACAGATACGCAGTATTTT. Its translation is CASSLGVRDRTDTQYF.